This record covers a single TCR beta chain. Its cognate antigen is unknown. Clones were sequenced by immunoSEQ multiplex PCR, and TCRdb holds only the in-frame ones, with some missing. Here the sample spans around 100,000 clones, 70% to 90% being singletons. This record comes from a study of T cell responses to AZD1222 COVID-19 vaccine. The CDR3 runs 15 residues. Germline V gives CDR1 KGHSH, CDR2 LQKENI. V lost 2 bases to trimming and J lost 4 bases, with 12 bases between them. Study results and limitations: No day 14 peak samples; only post-peak repertoires were characterized.

Pooling of second doses given at about 4 or about 12 weeks was done. The sample was peripheral blood, taken 28 days after the second AZD1222 dose. The TCR originated in an adult who received the AZD1222 COVID-19 vaccine. The chain is built from TRBV18 and TRBJ2-1; possible D gene TRBD2, 6 bases. The CDR3: CASSPMEGRYNEQFF. CDR3 DNA sequence: TGTGCCAGCTCACCAATGGAGGGAAGGTACAATGAGCAGTTCTTC.